The 9 T cell receptor beta chains presented below share a single source sample, sequenced in a study of shared clonotypes between healthy human individuals. Assay used: immunoSEQ multiplex PCR; TCRdb lists only in-frame clones, some missing. The sample includes some 2.1 million clones, approximately 94% of them seen just once. Terminally differentiated effector memory CD45RA+ cells were excluded from the naive CD8 cells, which were CD45RO-negative and positively selected for CCR7. Sequenced material: naive CD8+ T cells sorted from blood. Receptors were obtained from a young man in good health.

This chain uses TRBV9 with TRBJ1-1; perhaps TRBD1 as D (6 bases). Trimming removed 4 bases from V and 5 bases from J, with 12 bases in between. The CDR3 has 13 residues. Per germline, CDR1 SGDLS and CDR2 YYNGEE. In nucleotides, the CDR3 is TGTGCCAGCAGCCACGGGGGGCTAACTGAAGCTTTCTTT. Translation: CASSHGGLTEAFF.

The V gene is TRBV7-2, the J gene TRBJ1-1, with 8 positions matching TRBD1. The V gene end was trimmed by 4 bases and the J gene end by 5 bases; junction bases not matched to a gene: 6. The CDR3 consists of 14 residues. The germline V gene has CDR1 SGHTA and CDR2 FQGNSA. Here the CDR3 DNA reads TGTGCCAGCAGCTCCCGACAGGGGTTTACTGAAGCTTTCTTT. Residues: CASSSRQGFTEAFF.

V gene TRBV9 combines with J gene TRBJ2-3; D gene uncertain. V dropped 0 bases and J dropped 0 bases, with 8 bases sitting between them. The CDR3 spans 15 residues. Germline V gene sequence: CDR1 SGDLS, CDR2 YYNGEE. This chain's CDR3 is CASSVERTSTDTQYF. In DNA, the CDR3 is TGTGCCAGCAGCGTAGAACGAACTAGCACAGATACGCAGTATTTT.

The gene calls are TRBV9 and TRBJ1-1, with D tentatively TRBD1 (5 bases). The V end lost 0 bases, the J end lost 6 bases, and 9 bases lay between the germline ends. This CDR3 comprises 13 residues. Germline V CDR1 and CDR2: SGDLS, YYNGEE. The DNA of the CDR3 is TGTGCCAGCAGCGTAGGCGTGGGACCTGAAGCTTTCTTT. It codes for CASSVGVGPEAFF.

To note about this clone: The sample contains more than one DNA sequence encoding this CDR3. The V and J genes are TRBV20-1 and TRBJ2-7; D remains unclear. CDR3 length equals 11 residues. Germline assignment: CDR1 DFQATT and CDR2 SNEGSKA (reference sequence). V was cut by 0 bases and J by 7 bases, with 7 bases left in between. CDR3 DNA sequence: TGCAGTGCTAGAGAGGGTTTAGAGCAGTACTTC. As protein: CSAREGLEQYF.

The chain recombines TRBV9 with TRBJ2-3; 8 bases match TRBD2. The length of the CDR3 is 15 residues. Unmatched junction bases numbered 4, after V lost 2 bases and J lost 2 bases. Germline V gene lookup returns CDR1 SGDLS and CDR2 YYNGEE. CDR3 coding DNA: TGTGCCAGCAGCGTCAGCGGGGGATACACAGATACGCAGTATTTT. It translates to CASSVSGGYTDTQYF.

The V gene is TRBV5-4, the J gene TRBJ2-5; 9 nucleotides align to TRBD2. Per germline, CDR1 SGHNT and CDR2 YYREEE (reference sequence). The CDR3 has 15 amino acids. Trimming removed 0 bases from V and 4 bases from J; junction bases left unmatched: 4. This CDR3 is CASSLVAGGPETQYF. Written as DNA, the CDR3 is TGTGCCAGCAGCTTGGTGGCGGGGGGGCCAGAGACCCAGTACTTC.

This clone was counted once. The chain has TRBV6-6 and TRBJ2-7, with D perhaps matching TRBD1 (6 bases). CDR3 length: 13 amino acids. Trimming took off 2 bases at V and 3 bases at J, with 8 bases between the two ends. Germline V gives CDR1 MNHNY, CDR2 SVGAGI (reference sequence). As DNA, the CDR3 is TGTGCCAGCAGTTACGGGACAAACTACGAGCAGTACTTC. This gives the protein CASSYGTNYEQYF.

With regard to this clone: Other DNA sequences in the sample encode the same CDR3. The chain combines TRBV4-1 with TRBJ1-2; D is ambiguous. Germline V gene sequence: CDR1 MGHRA, CDR2 YSYEKL. Trimming pared 0 bases from V and 4 bases from J, leaving 9 bases between. The CDR3 runs 14 residues. Here the CDR3 reads CASSQEGAGYGYTF. The DNA for the CDR3 is TGCGCCAGCAGCCAAGAAGGCGCAGGCTATGGCTACACCTTC.